This T cell receptor beta chain came from a study of T-cell memory formation after mild COVID-19. Each CDR3 protein gets one entry after TCRdb re-called the 5' RACE reads with MiXCR. Here the sample spans 450,000 to 650,000 distinct CDR3 sequences, 20% being singletons. The study, taken as a whole, reports: In pre-infection memory, a portion of responding clones appeared, which suggested that cross-reactive memory joined.

The CDR3 sequence is 16 residues long. Germline loops: CDR1 DFQATT, CDR2 SNEGSKA (reference sequence). The V gene lost 4 bases and the J gene lost 3 bases, with 22 bases spanning the gap. This clonotype has a handful of counts. Its matching antigen is unknown. The origin of this receptor is an adult woman who had mild COVID-19 (a few samples of this study predate the infection). Cell type and time point are not known. J is TRBJ2-7 and V is TRBV20-1; D call uncertain. Sequenced: PBMCs or a T cell subset sorted from them (not recorded which). CDR3 loop: CSATQRREGRYYEQYF. The CDR3 DNA follows: TGCAGTGCTACCCAACGAAGGGAAGGACGGTACTACGAGCAGTACTTC.